This T cell receptor beta chain derives from a study of cytomegalovirus exposure and HLA in healthy donors. Study background: In an earlier analysis, 95 million to 140 million unique TCR beta sequences were found from some 200 million T cells.

Primers included in the PCR were 60 Vbeta and 13 Jbeta primers. Clones were read by immunoSEQ multiplex PCR, and TCRdb kept only the in-frame ones, dropping some. The data show around 120,000 clones, with 80% seen just once and 2.5% held by the top ten. CDR1 is SGHTA, CDR2 FQGTGA, per germline. Trimming took 2 bases from V and 2 from J, leaving 9 bases between them. The CDR3 is made up of 15 amino acids. Study-level results: With DRB1 most and HLA-C fewest, TCR association rates differed between HLA loci in a later analysis. TCR beta chain V- and J-gene trimming was linked, in a later analysis, to a missense variant in DCLRE1C.

Of note for this clone: What it binds is not known.

The chain has TRBV7-3 and TRBJ2-2; TRBD2 is a possible D gene (6 bases). The sample was PBMCs. The source is a man aged 25 to 40 in good health and CMV-seronegative. The CDR3: CASSLVGGNTGELFF. The DNA of the CDR3 is TGTGCCAGCAGCTTAGTCGGGGGAAACACCGGGGAGCTGTTTTTT.